The clone carrying this T cell receptor (beta chain) has just a few counts. Its antigen is still unknown. Antigen-specific CD4+ T cells were expanded (with viral peptide pools) by the ViraFEST assay ahead of sequencing. At the end of nine to ten days of culture, CD4+ T cells were isolated. Vaccinees lacked prior SARS-CoV-2 infection and tested negative for nucleocapsid antibodies. Supplemented with approximately 10 IU/ml IL-2 and around 10 ug/ml peptides, under 2.5 million PBMC per well were kept in culture. It was on days 3 and 7 that half the medium was replaced with IL-2 medium. Per the germline V gene, CDR1 is SEHNR and CDR2 is FQNEAQ (reference sequence). V was clipped by 4 bases and J by 0 bases, with 4 bases between them. CDR3 length equals 13 residues. Clones were sequenced by immunoSEQ multiplex PCR, and TCRdb holds only the in-frame ones, with some missing. The sample yields over 60,000 clones, roughly 76% seen once.

These data come from a study of vaccination effects on CD4 cells after COVID-19. General observations from the study: Both infection-induced and vaccine-induced clones contracted markedly at late post-vaccination timepoints.

V usage is TRBV7-9 and J usage is TRBJ1-5; D uncertain. Sequenced here: CD4+ T cells from PBMCs cultured with HCoV-NL63 spike peptides, sampled before COVID-19 vaccination. The TCR sequence derives from a human donor who received a COVID-19 vaccine. CDR3 nucleotide sequence: TGTGCCAGCAGCTCGGATAGCAATCAGCCCCAGCATTTT. This codes for CASSSDSNQPQHF.